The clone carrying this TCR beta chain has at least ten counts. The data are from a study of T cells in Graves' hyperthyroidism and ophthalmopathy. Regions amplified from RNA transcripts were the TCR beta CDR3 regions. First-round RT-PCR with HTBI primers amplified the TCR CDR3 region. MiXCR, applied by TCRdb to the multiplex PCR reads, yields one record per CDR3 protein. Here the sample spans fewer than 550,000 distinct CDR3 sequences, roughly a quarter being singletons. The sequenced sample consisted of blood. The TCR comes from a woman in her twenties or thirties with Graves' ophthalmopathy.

CDR3 coding DNA: TGTGCCAGCAGCTTAGGCATCGGTAACACTGAAGCTTTCTTT. It specifies CASSLGIGNTEAFF. The V gene is TRBV7-2, the J gene TRBJ1-1; no reliable D call. Between the trimmed V and J ends, which lost 1 base and 2 bases, there was a span of 8 bases. The length of the CDR3 is 14 residues. CDR1 and CDR2 (germline): SGHTA, FQGNSA.